Sequencing of this T cell receptor delta chain was carried out in a study of γδ T cells in repeated Plasmodium falciparum infection. Points from the study as a whole: Over time and infection, Vgamma9/Vdelta2+ repertoires remained highly stable and polyclonal. One small rural Malian village, predominantly a single ethnic group, supplied the cohort.

Gammadelta T cells were flow-sorted from PBMC into Vgamma9/Vdelta2+ and Vdelta2-negative populations for bulk analysis. Of note for this clone: Its antigen remains unknown. A far larger clone is only one base removed, so a read error is likely. At the DNA level, this CDR3 is encoded by other sequences in the same sample as well.

Germline CDR1 TSWWSYY, CDR2 QGS. The CDR3 length is 14 residues. V lost 0 bases and J 11 bases, leaving 16 bases between the germline ends. TCRdb called clones anew from the multiplex PCR reads with CATT. This sample carries under 60,000 delta-chain clones, 1.6% of them seen once, and the ten largest clones take roughly 8.6%. V is TRDV1 and J is TRDJ1; possibly TRDD3 for D (5 bases). What was sequenced was gamma-delta T cells from blood. This TCR derives from a pool of human donors (malaria-infected and uninfected, not separated). CDR3 sequence: CALGELPIPGKLIF. For the CDR3, the DNA is TGTGCTCTTGGGGAACTTCCGATACCGGGTAAGCTCATCTTT.